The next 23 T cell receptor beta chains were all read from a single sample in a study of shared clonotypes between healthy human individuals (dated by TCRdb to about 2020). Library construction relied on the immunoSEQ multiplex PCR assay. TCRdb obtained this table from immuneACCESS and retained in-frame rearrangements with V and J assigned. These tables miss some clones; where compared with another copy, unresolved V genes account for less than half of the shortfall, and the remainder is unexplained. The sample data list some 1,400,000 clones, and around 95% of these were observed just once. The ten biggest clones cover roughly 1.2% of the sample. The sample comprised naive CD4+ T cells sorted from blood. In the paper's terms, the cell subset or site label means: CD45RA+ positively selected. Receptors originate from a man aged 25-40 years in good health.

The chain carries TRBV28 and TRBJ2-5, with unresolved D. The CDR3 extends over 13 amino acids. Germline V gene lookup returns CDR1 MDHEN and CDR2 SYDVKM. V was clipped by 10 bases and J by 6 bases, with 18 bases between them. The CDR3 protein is CAKLLLPGQTQYF. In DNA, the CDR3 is TGTGCCAAGTTGTTACTCCCCGGTCAGACCCAGTACTTC.

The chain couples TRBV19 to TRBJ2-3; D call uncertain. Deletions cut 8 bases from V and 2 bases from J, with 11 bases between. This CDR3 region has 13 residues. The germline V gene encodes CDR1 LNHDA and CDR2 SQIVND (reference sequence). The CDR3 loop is CASGFGHTDTQYF. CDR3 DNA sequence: TGTGCCAGTGGGTTTGGTCACACAGATACGCAGTATTTT.

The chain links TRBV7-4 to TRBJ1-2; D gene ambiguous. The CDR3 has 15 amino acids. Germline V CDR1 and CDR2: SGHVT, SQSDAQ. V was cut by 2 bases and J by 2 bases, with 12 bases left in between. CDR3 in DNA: TGTGCCAGCAGCTTAAGCGGCCAGCCAAACTATGGCTACACCTTC. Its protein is CASSLSGQPNYGYTF.

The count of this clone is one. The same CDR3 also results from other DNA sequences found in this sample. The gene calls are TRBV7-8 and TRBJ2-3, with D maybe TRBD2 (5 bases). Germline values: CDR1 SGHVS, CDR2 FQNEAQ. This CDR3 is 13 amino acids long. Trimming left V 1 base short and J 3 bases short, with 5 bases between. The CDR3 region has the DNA TGTGCCAGCAGCTTAGGCGGGACAGATACGCAGTATTTT. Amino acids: CASSLGGTDTQYF. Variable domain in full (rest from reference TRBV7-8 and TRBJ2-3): GAGVSQSPRYKVAKRGQDVALRCDPISGHVSLFWYQQALGQGPEFLTYFQNEAQLDKSGLPSDRFFAERPEGSVSTLKIQRTQQEDSAVYLCASSLGGTDTQYFGPGTRLTVL.

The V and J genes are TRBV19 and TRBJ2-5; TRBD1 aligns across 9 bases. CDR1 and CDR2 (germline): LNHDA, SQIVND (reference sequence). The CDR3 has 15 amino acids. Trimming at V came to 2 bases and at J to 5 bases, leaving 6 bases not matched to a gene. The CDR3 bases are TGTGCCAGTAGTATAACACAGGGGGCGGGGGAGACCCAGTACTTC. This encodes CASSITQGAGETQYF.

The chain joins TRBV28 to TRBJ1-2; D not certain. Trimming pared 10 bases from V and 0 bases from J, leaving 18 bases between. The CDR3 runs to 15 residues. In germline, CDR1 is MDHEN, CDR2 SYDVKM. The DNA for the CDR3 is TGTGCCACAGTTCTCGGGGATTTACCTAACTATGGCTACACCTTC. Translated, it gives CATVLGDLPNYGYTF.

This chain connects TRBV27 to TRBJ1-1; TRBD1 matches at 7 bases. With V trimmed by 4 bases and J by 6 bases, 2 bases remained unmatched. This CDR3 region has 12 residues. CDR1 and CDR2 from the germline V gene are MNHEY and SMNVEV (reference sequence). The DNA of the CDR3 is TGTGCCAGCAGTTCGACAGGGTCTGAAGCTTTCTTT. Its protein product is CASSSTGSEAFF.

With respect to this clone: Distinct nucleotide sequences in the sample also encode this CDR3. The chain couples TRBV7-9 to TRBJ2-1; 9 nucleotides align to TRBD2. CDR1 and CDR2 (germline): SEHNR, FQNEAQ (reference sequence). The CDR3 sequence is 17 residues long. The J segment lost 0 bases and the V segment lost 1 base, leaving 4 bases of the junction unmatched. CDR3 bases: TGTGCCAGCAGCTTAGGCGCACTAGCGGGCTCCTACAATGAGCAGTTCTTC. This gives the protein CASSLGALAGSYNEQFF.

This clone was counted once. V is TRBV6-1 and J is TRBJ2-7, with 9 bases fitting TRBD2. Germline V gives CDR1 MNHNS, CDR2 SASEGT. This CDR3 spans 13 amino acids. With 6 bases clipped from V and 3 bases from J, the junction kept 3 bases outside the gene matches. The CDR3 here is CASRIAGVYEQYF. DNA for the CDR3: TGTGCCAGCAGGATAGCGGGAGTCTACGAGCAGTACTTC.

CDR3 coding DNA: TGTGCCGCCAACCACTTAGGGTCCTACGAGCAGTACTTC. This sequence encodes CAANHLGSYEQYF. V gene TRBV6-1 combines with J gene TRBJ2-7; no definite D call. The CDR3 spans 13 residues. The V end lost 11 bases, the J end lost 1 base, and 15 bases lay between the germline ends. Germline CDR1 is MNHNS and CDR2 is SASEGT.

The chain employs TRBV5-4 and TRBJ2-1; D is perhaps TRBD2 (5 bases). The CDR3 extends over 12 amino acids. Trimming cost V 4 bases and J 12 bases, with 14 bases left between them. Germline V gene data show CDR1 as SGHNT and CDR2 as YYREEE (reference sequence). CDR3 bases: TGTGCCAGCAGCATGGACCGGGGTATGCAGTTCTTC. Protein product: CASSMDRGMQFF.

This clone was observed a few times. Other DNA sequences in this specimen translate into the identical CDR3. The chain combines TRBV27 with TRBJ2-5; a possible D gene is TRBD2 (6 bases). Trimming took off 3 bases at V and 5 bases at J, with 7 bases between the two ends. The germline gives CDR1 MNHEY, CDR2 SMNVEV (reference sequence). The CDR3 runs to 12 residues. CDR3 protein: CASSFRGETQYF. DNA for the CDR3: TGTGCCAGCAGTTTCCGGGGGGAGACCCAGTACTTC.

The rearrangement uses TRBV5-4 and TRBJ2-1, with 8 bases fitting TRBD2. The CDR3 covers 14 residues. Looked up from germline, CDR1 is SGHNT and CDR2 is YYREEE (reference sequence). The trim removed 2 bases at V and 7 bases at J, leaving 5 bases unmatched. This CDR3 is CASSFREGRNEQFF. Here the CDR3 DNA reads TGTGCCAGCAGCTTCCGGGAGGGCCGGAATGAGCAGTTCTTC.

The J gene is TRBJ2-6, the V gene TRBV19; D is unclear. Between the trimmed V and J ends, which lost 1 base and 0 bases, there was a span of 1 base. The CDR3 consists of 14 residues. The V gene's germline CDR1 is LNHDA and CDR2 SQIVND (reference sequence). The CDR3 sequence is CASSIASGANVLTF. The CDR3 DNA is TGTGCCAGTAGTATAGCCTCTGGGGCCAACGTCCTGACTTTC.

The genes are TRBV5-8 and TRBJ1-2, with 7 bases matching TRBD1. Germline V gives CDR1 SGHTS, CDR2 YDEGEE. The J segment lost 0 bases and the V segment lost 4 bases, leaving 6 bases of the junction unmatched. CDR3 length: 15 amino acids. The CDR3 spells CASSPGQDANYGYTF. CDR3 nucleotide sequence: TGTGCCAGCAGCCCCGGACAGGACGCTAACTATGGCTACACCTTC.

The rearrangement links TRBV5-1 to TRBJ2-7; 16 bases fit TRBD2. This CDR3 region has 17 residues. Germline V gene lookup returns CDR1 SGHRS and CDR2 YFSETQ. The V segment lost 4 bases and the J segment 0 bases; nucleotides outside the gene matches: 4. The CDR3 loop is CASSLGLAGGSSYEQYF. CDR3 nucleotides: TGCGCCAGCAGCCTGGGACTAGCGGGAGGGAGCTCCTACGAGCAGTACTTC.

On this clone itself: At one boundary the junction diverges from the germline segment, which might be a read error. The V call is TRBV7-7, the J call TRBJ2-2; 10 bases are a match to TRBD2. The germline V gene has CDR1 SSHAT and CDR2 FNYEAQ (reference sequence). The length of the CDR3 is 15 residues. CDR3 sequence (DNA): TGTGCTAGCAGCATGACTAGCGGGCCCACCGGGGAGCTGTTTTTT. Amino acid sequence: CASSMTSGPTGELFF. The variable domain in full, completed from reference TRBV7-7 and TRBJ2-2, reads GAGVSQSPRYKVTKRGQDVTLRCDPISSHATLYWYQQALGQGPEFLTYFNYEAQPDKSGLPSDRFSAERPEGSISTLTIQRTEQRDSAMYRCASSMTSGPTGELFFGEGSRLTVL.

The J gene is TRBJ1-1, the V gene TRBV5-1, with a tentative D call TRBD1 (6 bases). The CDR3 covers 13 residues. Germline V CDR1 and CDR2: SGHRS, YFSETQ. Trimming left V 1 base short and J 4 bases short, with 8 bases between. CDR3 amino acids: CASSLFRGTEAFF. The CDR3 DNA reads TGCGCCAGCAGCTTGTTCAGGGGCACTGAAGCTTTCTTT.

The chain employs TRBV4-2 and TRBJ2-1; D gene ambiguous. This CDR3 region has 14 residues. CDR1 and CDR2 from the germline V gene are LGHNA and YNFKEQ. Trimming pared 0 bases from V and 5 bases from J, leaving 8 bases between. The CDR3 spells CASSQDGRNNEQFF. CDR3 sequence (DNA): TGTGCCAGCAGCCAAGATGGCAGAAACAATGAGCAGTTCTTC.

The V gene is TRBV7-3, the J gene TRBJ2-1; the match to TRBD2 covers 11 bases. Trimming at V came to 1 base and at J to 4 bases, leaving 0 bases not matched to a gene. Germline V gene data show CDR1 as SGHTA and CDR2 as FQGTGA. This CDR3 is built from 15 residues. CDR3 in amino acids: CASSLIAGGYNEQFF. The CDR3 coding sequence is TGTGCCAGCAGCTTAATAGCGGGAGGGTACAATGAGCAGTTCTTC.

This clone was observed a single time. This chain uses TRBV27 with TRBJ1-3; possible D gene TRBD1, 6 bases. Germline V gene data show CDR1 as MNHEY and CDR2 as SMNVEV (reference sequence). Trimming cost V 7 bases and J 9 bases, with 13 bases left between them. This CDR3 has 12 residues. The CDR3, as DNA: TGTGCCAGCAAGGACAGCCGGGGCACCATATATTTT. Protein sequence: CASKDSRGTIYF.

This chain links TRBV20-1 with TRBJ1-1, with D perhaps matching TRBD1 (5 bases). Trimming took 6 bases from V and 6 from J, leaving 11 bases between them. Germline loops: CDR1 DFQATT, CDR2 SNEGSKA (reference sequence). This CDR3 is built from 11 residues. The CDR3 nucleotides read TGCAGTGCCGCGCAGGGTCCTGAAGCTTTCTTT. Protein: CSAAQGPEAFF.

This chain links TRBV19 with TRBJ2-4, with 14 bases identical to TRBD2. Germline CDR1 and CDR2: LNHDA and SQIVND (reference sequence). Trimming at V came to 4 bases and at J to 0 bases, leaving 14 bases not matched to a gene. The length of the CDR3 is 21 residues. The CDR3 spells CASSTWFNPGLAGVAKNIQYF. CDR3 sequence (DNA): TGTGCCAGTAGTACCTGGTTTAACCCGGGACTAGCGGGGGTAGCCAAAAACATTCAGTACTTC.